This T cell receptor (beta chain) came from a study of CD8 T cells in Susac syndrome. Study-level background: At the time of blood draw, patients with Susac syndrome were therapy-naive, receiving corticosteroids, or receiving intravenous immunoglobulin alone.

There are a few counts of this clonotype. From blood CD8+ and CD4+ T cells, the TCR beta chain was sequenced. The CDR3 runs to 14 residues. Germline V gives CDR1 SGHTA, CDR2 FQGNSA. The germline V and J ends were trimmed by 6 bases and 0 bases, with 12 bases remaining between them. With random hexamers, roughly 0.5 to 1 ug RNA was reverse transcribed. Across 54 Vbeta and 13 Jbeta, TCR beta CDR3 was amplified with immunoSEQ multiplex PCR. TCRdb recomputed calls from the immunoSEQ multiplex PCR reads with MiXCR, one row per CDR3 protein. The data show around 200,000 distinct CDR3 sequences, around 94% seen once.

This TCR was sampled from a human donor with Susac syndrome. The chain uses TRBV7-2 and TRBJ2-7; no clear D. Input material: CD4+ T cells from PBMCs. The CDR3 region has the DNA TGTGCCAGCAGTTCTAGGACGGTCTCCTACGAGCAGTACTTC. Translated, it gives CASSSRTVSYEQYF.